This TCR beta chain was retrieved from a study of blood T cell repertoires in COVID-19. The wider study: The origin of the acute and convalescent COVID-19 samples was the United States, Italy and Spain.

Germline V gene sequence: CDR1 SGDLS, CDR2 YYNGEE. V lost 5 bases and J lost 2, with 16 bases in between. This CDR3 has 15 residues. Libraries were prepared by immunoSEQ multiplex PCR; TCRdb keeps only in-frame clonotypes and omits some of them. Counted here are over 200,000 clones, about 87% occurring once; the ten biggest clones make up over 4%. Sequences were obtained from peripheral blood. This clonotype originated in a man aged 55 to 70 who had recovered from COVID-19. The genes are TRBV9 and TRBJ1-1; TRBD1 might be the D (6 bases). Here the CDR3 DNA reads TGTGCCAGCAGTGCTACAGGGTACATTAACACTGAAGCTTTCTTT. This gives the protein CASSATGYINTEAFF.